The 9 T cell receptor beta chains given below trace back to one sample, sequenced in a study of regulatory T cells in long-lasting Graves disease. With iRepertoire HTBI primers and Arm-PCR of CDR3 regions, TCR beta libraries were built. TCRdb called the multiplex PCR reads again in MiXCR, with one record for every CDR3 protein. In the table there are about 470,000 distinct CDR3 sequences, roughly 20% of which are singletons. Time point noted: persistent/refractory GD, antithyroid drugs over 5 years with positive TRAb. Following extraction of RNA from PBMCs, that RNA was used to make the TCR library. The input for sequencing was peripheral blood mononuclear cells (PBMCs), taken when the disease was refractory, from a patient treated with antithyroid drugs. These receptor sequences come from a female donor with Graves disease.

This clonotype showed up many times. The chain combines TRBV12-3 or TRBV12-4 with TRBJ1-1, with a weak D call TRBD1 (5 bases). The CDR3 runs to 16 residues. V lost 6 bases to trimming and J lost 2 bases, with 19 bases between them. CDR3 bases: TGTGCCAGCAGGCCGGGGCGGCGTACCACAAACACTGAAGCTTTCTTT. This translates into CASRPGRRTTNTEAFF.

The table lists this clonotype with many counts. This chain joins TRBV20-1 and TRBJ2-7; no clear D. Trimming cost V 3 bases and J 5 bases, with 11 bases left between them. In germline, CDR1 is DFQATT, CDR2 SNEGSKA (reference sequence). CDR3 size: 12 residues. The CDR3 sequence is CSASLLAHEQYF. The CDR3 bases are TGCAGTGCTAGTCTCCTCGCCCACGAGCAGTACTTC.

The gene calls are TRBV30 and TRBJ2-3; 9 bases map to TRBD1. CDR1 and CDR2 (germline): GTSNPN, SVGIG (reference sequence). The length of the CDR3 is 17 residues. V dropped 0 bases and J dropped 2; count of bases not matched to a gene: 9. CDR3 DNA sequence: TGTGCCTGGAGTGTACGTGTAGGGACAGGGCTCACAGATACGCAGTATTTT. Protein: CAWSVRVGTGLTDTQYF.

This clonotype was observed a few times. This sequence joins TRBV3-1 and TRBJ2-6; 8 bases are a match to TRBD2. The germline V gene has CDR1 LGHDT and CDR2 YNNKEL (reference sequence). Trimming removed 3 bases from V and 1 base from J; junction bases left unmatched: 5. This CDR3 is 17 amino acids long. CDR3 in DNA: TGTGCCAGCAGCCAGCCGGGAGGGACATCTGGGGCCAACGTCCTGACTTTC. Its translation is CASSQPGGTSGANVLTF.

This clonotype has more than one count but fewer than ten. The gene calls are TRBV29-1 and TRBJ2-5, with D perhaps TRBD1 or TRBD2 (6 bases each). Trimming stripped 2 bases from V and 4 bases from J, with 17 bases between. The CDR3 is 15 amino acids. Germline V gives CDR1 SQVTM, CDR2 ANQGSEA. The CDR3 coding sequence is TGCAGCGTTGAAAAGGCCGGGGGCTGGCGAGAGACCCAGTACTTC. Its translation: CSVEKAGGWRETQYF.

This clonotype was counted many times. This chain uses TRBV2 with TRBJ1-4, with 10 bases that match TRBD1. The germline gives CDR1 SNHLY, CDR2 FYNNEI. There are 15 residues in the CDR3. With 6 bases clipped from V and 7 bases from J, the junction kept 8 bases outside the gene matches. This CDR3 reads CASSGDRGRGEKLFF. The DNA for the CDR3 is TGTGCCAGCAGCGGAGACAGGGGGCGCGGTGAAAAACTGTTTTTT.

In its sample, this clonotype was seen many times. The gene calls are TRBV19 and TRBJ2-5, with 9 bases matching TRBD1. J gave up 5 bases and V 1 base, and 8 bases lay outside the gene matches. CDR1 LNHDA and CDR2 SQIVND come from the germline V gene (reference sequence). CDR3 length equals 16 residues. The CDR3 coding sequence is TGTGCCAGTAGTATAGGGACGGGACAGGGATACGAGACCCAGTACTTC. Protein product: CASSIGTGQGYETQYF.

This clonotype was counted between two and nine times. The chain recombines TRBV19 with TRBJ2-7, with D uncertain. V lost 0 bases and J 2 bases, leaving 11 bases between the germline ends. This CDR3 is 15 amino acids long. Germline CDR1 and CDR2: LNHDA and SQIVND (reference sequence). In nucleotides, the CDR3 is TGTGCCAGTAGTATAGATCCTTACGGAACCTACGAGCAGTACTTC. It yields the protein CASSIDPYGTYEQYF.

Many counts were recorded for this clonotype. The genes are TRBV6-1 and TRBJ1-6; D call uncertain. The germline V and J ends were trimmed by 7 bases and 10 bases, with 14 bases remaining between them. The CDR3 is 13 amino acids. CDR1 MNHNS and CDR2 SASEGT come from the germline V gene. The CDR3 protein is CASTRPGMSPLHF. The CDR3 bases are TGTGCCAGCACCCGCCCGGGGATGTCACCCCTCCACTTT.